The 8 T cell receptor beta chains given below trace back to one sample, sequenced in a study of T cell responses to AZD1222 COVID-19 vaccine. Using immunoSEQ multiplex PCR, the repertoire was profiled, and TCRdb retains in-frame clones only, with some absent. The data show some 170,000 clones, about 87% seen once. The starting material was peripheral blood, obtained 28 days after the second dose of the MenACWY control vaccine. All receptors derive from an adult who received the MenACWY meningococcal vaccine as a control.

This chain connects TRBV9 to TRBJ2-2; 10 positions agree with TRBD2. From germline, CDR1 is SGDLS and CDR2 YYNGEE. This CDR3 has 16 residues. Germline trimming cut 4 bases from V and 0 bases from J; bases unmatched to any gene: 3. Here the CDR3 reads CASSLSGRPNTGELFF. The CDR3 DNA sequence: TGTGCCAGCAGCCTTAGCGGGAGGCCGAACACCGGGGAGCTGTTTTTT.

This clone appeared a few times. The rearrangement uses TRBV4-3 and TRBJ1-1; D not certain. Germline-derived CDR1 and CDR2 are LGHNA and YSLEER. The CDR3 length is 15 residues. Trimming stripped 3 bases from V and 10 bases from J, with 21 bases between. In DNA, the CDR3 is TGCGCCAGCAGCCACCCTCTCGACGGACGTCGTGGAGCTTTCTTT. It codes for CASSHPLDGRRGAFF.

This clone was detected a few times. This sample also contains other DNA sequences that code for the same CDR3. The rearrangement uses TRBV9 and TRBJ1-1, with D uncertain. The germline gives CDR1 SGDLS, CDR2 YYNGEE. V was trimmed by 0 bases and J by 0 bases, leaving 3 bases between them. There are 13 residues in the CDR3. The CDR3 sequence is CASSVGMNTEAFF. The CDR3 DNA follows: TGTGCCAGCAGCGTAGGGATGAACACTGAAGCTTTCTTT.

V gene TRBV3-1 (or the pseudogene TRBV3-2) combines with J gene TRBJ1-2; 9 bases agree with TRBD1. Germline V gives CDR1 LGHDT, CDR2 YNNKEL (reference sequence). The CDR3 has 15 residues. V gave up 1 base and J gave up 4 bases; unmatched junction bases: 4. The CDR3 is CASSQVGTGSYGYTF. In DNA, the CDR3 is TGTGCCAGCAGCCAAGTTGGGACAGGGTCCTATGGCTACACCTTC.

This clone was counted a single time. The gene calls are TRBV15 and TRBJ2-1, with 7 bases fitting TRBD1. After removal of 0 bases from V and 10 bases from J, the junction contained 9 bases not matched to a gene. The germline CDR1 and CDR2 sequences are LNHNV and YYDKDF (reference sequence). The CDR3 has 15 amino acids. CDR3 region: CATSRERQGLGEQFF. CDR3 coding DNA: TGTGCCACCAGCAGAGAGAGACAGGGTCTGGGAGAGCAGTTCTTC.

V gene TRBV21-1 combines with J gene TRBJ2-7; TRBD1 is the table's D call, not checked against the DNA. TRBV21-1 is a listed pseudogene. The CDR3 sequence is 17 residues long. The CDR3 nucleotides are TGTGCCAGCAGCAAAGGGGTATACAGGGGGCTGTCCTACGAGCAGTACTTC. Protein: CASSKGVYRGLSYEQYF.

The chain employs TRBV28 and TRBJ1-1; no definite D call. Germline V gene data show CDR1 as MDHEN and CDR2 as SYDVKM. Deletions cut 5 bases from V and 8 bases from J, with 12 bases between. This CDR3 is 12 amino acids long. The CDR3 region has the DNA TGTGCCAGCAGTAATCTCCGGGCAGAAGCTTTCTTT. Protein sequence: CASSNLRAEAFF.

The CDR3 DNA is TGTGCCAGCAGCGTTTATAACGGGAGGGGACTCTACTCTGGAAACACCATATATTTT. As protein: CASSVYNGRGLYSGNTIYF. V usage is TRBV7-9 and J usage is TRBJ1-3; D may be TRBD1 (5 bases). This CDR3 spans 19 amino acids. V was pared by 5 bases and J by 0 bases, with 23 bases between. CDR1 SEHNR and CDR2 FQNEAQ come from the germline V gene (reference sequence).